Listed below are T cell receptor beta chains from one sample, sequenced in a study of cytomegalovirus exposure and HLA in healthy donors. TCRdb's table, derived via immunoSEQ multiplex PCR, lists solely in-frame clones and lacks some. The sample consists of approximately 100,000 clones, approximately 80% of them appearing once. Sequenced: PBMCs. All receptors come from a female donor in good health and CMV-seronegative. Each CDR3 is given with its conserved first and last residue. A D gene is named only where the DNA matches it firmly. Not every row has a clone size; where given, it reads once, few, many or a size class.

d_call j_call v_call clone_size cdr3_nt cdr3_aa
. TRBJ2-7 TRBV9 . TGTGCCAGCAGCCCGAGTCGGGTACGGCCCACCTACGAGCAGTACTTC CASSPSRVRPTYEQYF
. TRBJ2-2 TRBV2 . TGTGCCAGCAGGAATAGGAACACCGGGGAGCTGTTTTTT CASRNRNTGELFF
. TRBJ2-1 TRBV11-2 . TGTGCCAGCAGCTTACTCTGGAGTTCTGATGAGCAGTTCTTC CASSLLWSSDEQFF
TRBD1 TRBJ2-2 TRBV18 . TGTGCCAGCTCAACAGGGGGAACCGGGGAGCTGTTTTTT CASSTGGTGELFF
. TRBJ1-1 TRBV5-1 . TGCGCCAGCAGCTTCGGACAGAGGGTAACTGAAGCTTTCTTT CASSFGQRVTEAFF
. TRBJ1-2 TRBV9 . TGTGCCAGCAGCGTCGTCAGCGGGCCATATGGCTACACCTTC CASSVVSGPYGYTF
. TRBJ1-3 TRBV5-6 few TGTGCCAGCAGCCTCCTAGTCGGCTCTGGAAACACCATATATTTT CASSLLVGSGNTIYF
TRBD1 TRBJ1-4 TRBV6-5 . TGTGCCAGCTGCCCCTCTGGGGACAGAAAACTGTTTTTT CASCPSGDRKLFF
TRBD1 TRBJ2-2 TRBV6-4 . TGTGCCAGCAGTGACCCCTCTTATCCAGGGGGCGACCCACGAGGGTTCTCCGGGGAGCTGTTTTTT CASSDPSYPGGDPRGFSGELFF
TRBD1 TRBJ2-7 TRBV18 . TGTGCCAGCTCATCGGGGACAGGGGGATACGAGCAGTACTTC CASSSGTGGYEQYF
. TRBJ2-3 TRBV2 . TGTGCCAGCAGGGGAGTTGGGGATACGCAGTATTTT CASRGVGDTQYF
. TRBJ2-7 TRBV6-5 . TGTGCCAGCAGTTACTCTTCGGGACTGAGCCCCTACGAGCAGTACTTC CASSYSSGLSPYEQYF
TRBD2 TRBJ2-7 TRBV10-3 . TGTGCCTCTAAACTAGCGGGGGGCCCCTACGAGCAGTACTTC CASKLAGGPYEQYF